The sequence of this T cell receptor (beta chain) was determined in a study of radiation and T cells in renal cell carcinoma. General study findings and limits: Top tumor clonotypes rose in blood 2 weeks post-radiation, then contracted. Without pretreatment biopsies, baseline tumor clonotype presence was undetermined.

With respect to this clone: Antigen specificity is unknown.

The CDR3 length is 15 residues. In germline, CDR1 is MNHNS, CDR2 SASEGT. Trimming took 2 bases from V and 5 from J; bases not matched to a gene: 4. Repertoires were generated with immunoSEQ multiplex PCR, while TCRdb's copy carries only in-frame clones and drops some. The data hold some 130,000 clones, with about 81% observed a single time. Described time point: blood 2 weeks post-SBRT. Documented treatment: 15 Gy SBRT to primary tumor, nephrectomy 4 weeks later. Radiation-treated patients gave blood at baseline, week 2 and week 4. The patient's renal cell carcinoma had clear cell pathology. The sequence was obtained from a woman between 55 and 75 years old with renal cell carcinoma. This chain uses TRBV6-1 with TRBJ2-2, with 8 bases lining up with TRBD1. The sample here was blood, taken from a patient whose treatment included radiotherapy and nephrectomy. CDR3 sequence reads: CASSEQDRETGELFF. The CDR3 DNA reads TGTGCCAGCAGTGAACAGGACAGGGAGACCGGGGAGCTGTTTTTT.